This T cell receptor (beta chain) appears in the sequencing data of a study of shared clonotypes between healthy human individuals. In the study overall: Plates per donor: three CD4 naive, three CD4 memory, two CD8 naive, one CD8 memory.

Regarding this clone: Its matching antigen is unknown.

Sequencing used immunoSEQ multiplex PCR; TCRdb keeps in-frame clones, though not all of them. The repertoire consists of hundreds of thousands of clones, with around 78% occurring once and the leading ten covering more than 1.5%. The CDR3 length is 13 residues. V dropped 8 bases and J dropped 5; count of bases not matched to a gene: 8. Germline V lookup: CDR1 MDHEN, CDR2 SYDVKM. Study-wide findings and caveats: Across subsets, estimated richness was generally greater for naive than for memory populations. Rarefaction gave evidence that sorted-subset sequencing remained incomplete despite large depth.

This chain connects TRBV28 to TRBJ1-1, with TRBD1 matching over 7 bases. The sequence came from a woman aged 25 to 39 in good health. Material for sequencing was memory CD4+ T cells sorted from blood. As for subset: CD45RA-negative fraction. The CDR3 nucleotides are TGTGCCAGCTGCCCGGGACAGCTTACTGAAGCTTTCTTT. It translates to CASCPGQLTEAFF. Based on the CDR3 plus reference TRBV28 and TRBJ1-1, the full variable domain is DVKVTQSSRYLVKRTGEKVFLECVQDMDHENMFWYRQDPGLGLRLIYFSYDVKMKEKGDIPEGYSVSREKKERFSLILESASTNQTSMYLCASCPGQLTEAFFGQGTRLTVV.